This entry is about one T cell receptor (beta chain). What it recognizes is unknown. The junction shows a germline mismatch at one end, possibly a read error. The data were obtained in a study of identical twins. Notes on the study in general: Out-of-frame alpha sequences common to twins were enriched for low generation probability. One should note that invariant MAIT and iNKT cells could partly confound zero-insertion analyses.

TCRdb ran MiXCR on the 5' RACE reads and lists one entry per CDR3 protein. This table holds some 1,700,000 distinct CDR3 sequences, about 32% found once. Every one of the donors was a healthy Caucasian. The CDR3 spans 11 residues. Germline values: CDR1 DFQATT, CDR2 SNEGSKA (reference sequence). This chain links TRBV20-1 with TRBJ1-6; no clear D. The sequenced sample consisted of cord blood. The clonotype comes from a newborn girl in good health. The CDR3 spells CSSSTVSPLHF. DNA for the CDR3: TGCAGTTCTAGCACGGTGTCACCCCTCCACTTT.